These 16 T cell receptor beta chains were sequenced from one sample in a study of T-cell memory formation after mild COVID-19. TCRdb reprocessed the 5' RACE reads with MiXCR, giving one entry per CDR3 protein. Of 350,000 to 450,000 distinct CDR3 sequences listed, approximately 29% are singletons. The sample consisted of PBMCs or a T cell subset sorted from them (not recorded which). The receptors come from an adult woman who had mild COVID-19 (a few samples of this study predate the infection). Cell type and time point are not known.

This chain joins TRBV5-1 and TRBJ2-7; 7 positions match TRBD1. Germline CDR1 reads SGHRS; CDR2 reads YFSETQ. J gave up 1 base and V 1 base, and 8 bases lay outside the gene matches. The CDR3 runs to 16 residues. CDR3 residues: CASSLIGGTASYEQYF. The CDR3 DNA is TGCGCCAGCAGCTTGATTGGTGGGACAGCGTCCTACGAGCAGTACTTC.

V gene TRBV6-8 combines with J gene TRBJ1-5, with unresolved D. Germline CDR1 MNHGY, CDR2 SAAAGT. V was clipped by 2 bases and J by 4 bases, with 15 bases between them. The CDR3 is 16 amino acids. CDR3 residues: CASSYPKKRVNQPQHF. The DNA for the CDR3 is TGTGCCAGCAGTTACCCGAAAAAAAGGGTAAATCAGCCCCAGCATTTT.

In its sample, this clonotype was seen a few times. The V and J genes are TRBV6-5 and TRBJ2-7, with a tentative D call TRBD1 (6 bases). Germline CDR1 is MNHEY and CDR2 is SVGAGI. Trimming took 5 bases from V and 5 from J, leaving 10 bases between them. The CDR3 is 12 amino acids. The CDR3 region is CASSDRSNEQYF. The CDR3 region has the DNA TGTGCCAGCAGTGACAGGTCGAACGAGCAGTACTTC.

The V and J genes are TRBV3-1 and TRBJ2-3; 8 nucleotides match TRBD2. Germline V lookup: CDR1 LGHDT, CDR2 YNNKEL (reference sequence). This CDR3 is 16 amino acids long. Trimming removed 5 bases from V and 2 bases from J; junction bases left unmatched: 9. The CDR3 region is CASSTRAGAFTDTQYF. In nucleotides, the CDR3 is TGTGCCAGCAGCACCCGAGCGGGGGCCTTCACAGATACGCAGTATTTT.

This clonotype has just a few counts. J is TRBJ2-1 and V is TRBV6-2 or TRBV6-3, with 7 bases fitting TRBD1. Germline CDR1 and CDR2: MNHEY and SVGEGT. This CDR3 has 15 residues. J gave up 6 bases and V 5 bases, and 10 bases lay outside the gene matches. In DNA form, the CDR3 reads TGTGCCAGCAGTAAAGCCGGGACAGCAAGCAATGAGCAGTTCTTC. Amino acid sequence: CASSKAGTASNEQFF.

The chain is built from TRBV27 and TRBJ2-2; no firm D call. Trimming removed 5 bases from V and 0 bases from J, with 10 bases in between. The length of the CDR3 is 15 residues. Germline V gene data show CDR1 as MNHEY and CDR2 as SMNVEV (reference sequence). CDR3 nucleotide sequence: TGTGCCAGCAGTGATAGAGTTTCGAACACCGGGGAGCTGTTTTTT. Translation: CASSDRVSNTGELFF.

This clonotype showed up just a few times. As DNA, the CDR3 is TGTGCCAGCAAGGAGGGACAGGGGCCCTACGAGCAGTACTTC. It codes for CASKEGQGPYEQYF. This chain joins TRBV2 and TRBJ2-7, with 10 bases that match TRBD1. This CDR3 comprises 14 residues. V lost 7 bases, J lost 2 bases, and 5 bases stayed unmatched. CDR1 and CDR2 from the germline V gene are SNHLY and FYNNEI.

This clonotype has at least ten counts. The chain combines TRBV5-1 with TRBJ2-3; TRBD2 is a possible D gene (6 bases). V gave up 5 bases and J gave up 6 bases, with 19 bases separating them. Germline V lookup: CDR1 SGHRS, CDR2 YFSETQ. The CDR3 is 15 amino acids. CDR3 in amino acids: CASRGFSGPPDTQYF. CDR3 DNA: TGCGCCAGCAGGGGATTTAGCGGTCCCCCTGATACGCAGTATTTT. Together with reference TRBV5-1 and TRBJ2-3, the CDR3 gives the full variable domain: KAGVTQTPRYLIKTRGQQVTLSCSPISGHRSVSWYQQTPGQGLQFLFEYFSETQRNKGNFPGRFSGRQFSNSRSEMNVSTLELGDSALYLCASRGFSGPPDTQYFGPGTRLTVL.

V gene TRBV12-3 or TRBV12-4 combines with J gene TRBJ1-2; D is ambiguous. This CDR3 contains 13 residues. The V gene lost 4 bases and the J gene lost 3 bases, with 9 bases spanning the gap. CDR3 nucleotides: TGTGCCAGCAGTTCGTCCTCAGACTATGGCTACACCTTC. As protein: CASSSSSDYGYTF.

At least ten counts were recorded for this clonotype. The gene calls are TRBV7-6 and TRBJ2-7; D might be TRBD2 (7 bases). The germline V gene has CDR1 SGHVS and CDR2 FNYEAQ. CDR3 size: 14 residues. V was trimmed by 4 bases and J by 3 bases, leaving 13 bases between them. This chain's CDR3 is CASSSGGQYYEQYF. The DNA for the CDR3 is TGTGCCAGCAGCTCCGGGGGGCAGTACTACGAGCAGTACTTC.

This sequence joins TRBV19 and TRBJ2-7; 9 bases align to TRBD2. The CDR3 extends over 14 amino acids. Germline V gene sequence: CDR1 LNHDA, CDR2 SQIVND (reference sequence). The junction had 5 bases not matched to a gene; V was cut back by 3 bases and J by 5 bases. In DNA, the CDR3 is TGTGCCAGTAGTATGCGGGGACTAGCAAACGAGCAGTACTTC. It codes for CASSMRGLANEQYF.

The chain carries TRBV7-2 and TRBJ2-6; TRBD1 is a possible D gene (6 bases). Germline-derived CDR1 and CDR2 are SGHTA and FQGNSA. There are 13 residues in the CDR3. The V end lost 5 bases, the J end lost 12 bases, and 14 bases lay between the germline ends. The CDR3 spells CASSPDSSPVLTF. The CDR3 DNA sequence: TGTGCCAGCAGCCCGGACAGTTCCCCCGTCCTGACTTTC.

The V call is TRBV7-3, the J call TRBJ2-1; TRBD2 matches at 8 bases. The CDR3 consists of 15 residues. Germline-derived CDR1 and CDR2 are SGHTA and FQGTGA. The V and J ends lost 2 bases and 8 bases, in that order; junction bases with no gene match: 8. The CDR3 bases are TGTGCCAGCAGCTTAGGGTTTAGCGGGACCTATGAGCAGTTCTTC. Its translation: CASSLGFSGTYEQFF.

The genes are TRBV6-2 or TRBV6-3 and TRBJ2-7; 8 nucleotides agree with TRBD1. From germline, CDR1 is MNHEY and CDR2 SVGEGT. There are 15 residues in the CDR3. J was trimmed by 1 base and V by 5 bases; bases with no gene match: 7. This chain's CDR3 is CASSPATGESYEQYF. The DNA of the CDR3 is TGTGCCAGCAGTCCTGCGACAGGGGAGTCCTACGAGCAGTACTTC.

The V and J genes are TRBV15 and TRBJ2-5; D may correspond to TRBD1 or TRBD2 (5 bases each). This CDR3 has 15 amino acids. Trimming shortened V by 1 base and J by 2 bases, and 11 bases separated the two germline ends. The germline gives CDR1 LNHNV, CDR2 YYDKDF (reference sequence). CDR3 in DNA: TGTGCCACCAGCAGAGGAGGGGCAGAGCAAGAGACCCAGTACTTC. Its protein is CATSRGGAEQETQYF.

The genes are TRBV9 and TRBJ2-1; the D gene is possibly TRBD2 (7 bases). Trimming left V 3 bases short and J 8 bases short, with 12 bases between. The germline V gene encodes CDR1 SGDLS and CDR2 YYNGEE. This CDR3 region has 13 residues. The CDR3 is CASSEGGRYEQFF. CDR3 sequence (DNA): TGTGCCAGCAGCGAGGGGGGGCGGTATGAGCAGTTCTTC.